The present TCR beta chain was sequenced within a study of molecular identifiers for immune sequencing clone quantification. General study points: Clones with over 20 RNA copies captured over 99% of effector molecules but under 1% of naive ones.

Germline CDR1 SGHAT, CDR2 FQNNGV. The CDR3 extends over 14 amino acids. V was cut by 4 bases and J by 2 bases, with 12 bases left in between. Sorting defined naive CD8 T cells as CD8+CD4-CCR7+CD45RA+. This clonotype was seen a single time. The target antigen is unknown. MiXCR, run by TCRdb on the PCR reads, gives a single entry per CDR3 protein. There are about 70,000 distinct CDR3 sequences in the sample; roughly 20% occur only once, and about 1.5% lies in the top ten. The sequence derives from a human donor in good health. Some libraries in this study had Jurkat cell RNA spiked in. The sample taken for sequencing was naive CD8+ T cells from blood, with Jurkat cell RNA spiked in. The sample's subset: FACS-sorted CD8+CD4-CCR7+CD45RA+ naive T cells. The chain joins TRBV11-2 to TRBJ2-7, with a tentative D call TRBD2 (5 bases). CDR3 sequence (DNA): TGTGCCAGCAGCTCCCCAGTCGGGGCCTACGAGCAGTACTTC. Its protein is CASSSPVGAYEQYF.